This T cell receptor beta chain was identified during a study of T cell clonotyping in hematopoietic cell transplantation. Overall study findings and caveats: Graft donor and pretransplant recipient Inverse Simpson Index values predicted broader posttransplant TCR diversity. Few recipient clonotypes overlapped donors; over 95% were de novo at given depth. After transplant, recipient diversity fell while pathologically expanded clonotypes grew through day 180.

Worth noting for this clone: No antigen is known for it.

Clones were read by immunoSEQ multiplex PCR, and TCRdb kept only the in-frame ones, dropping some. The repertoire has fewer than 70,000 clones, around 94% of them found once; the top ten carry about 1.5%. This clonotype originated in a man aged 50 to 60 in good health. Some clones in this sample may be carry-over from other donors' samples. Sequencing was performed on peripheral blood mononuclear cells.

Here the CDR3 DNA reads TGTGCCAGCAGCTTATCAAGGGGAGAGGAGACCCAGTACTTC. Translating it yields CASSLSRGEETQYF. This sequence joins TRBV11-1 and TRBJ2-5; TRBD1 or TRBD2 may be the D gene (5 bases each). Germline CDR1 SGHAT, CDR2 FQDESV (reference sequence). The V and J ends lost 2 bases and 5 bases respectively, with 12 bases between them. The CDR3 covers 14 residues.